This passage covers 27 T cell receptor beta chains from one sample sequenced in a study of blood T cell repertoires in COVID-19. Assay: immunoSEQ multiplex PCR; the TCRdb copy retains only in-frame clones and omits some. The sample consists of about 170,000 clones, around four fifths of them appearing once. Sequencing was done on a sample of peripheral blood. These receptor sequences come from a woman older than 75 with COVID-19, enrolled during active disease.

This chain connects TRBV5-1 to TRBJ2-3, with D possibly matching TRBD1 (6 bases). Trimming took off 4 bases at V and 5 bases at J, with 17 bases between the two ends. Per the germline V gene, CDR1 is SGHRS and CDR2 is YFSETQ. This CDR3 spans 15 amino acids. CDR3: CASSLLWGQRDTQYF. For the CDR3, the DNA is TGCGCCAGCAGCCTACTCTGGGGGCAACGAGATACGCAGTATTTT.

The chain carries TRBV4-1 and TRBJ2-1; 7 positions agree with TRBD2. V shed 1 base and J 5 bases; nucleotides not matched to a gene: 2. Germline-derived CDR1 and CDR2 are MGHRA and YSYEKL. The length of the CDR3 is 14 residues. CDR3 in DNA: TGCGCCAGCAGCCAAGTTGGGGGGGACAATGAGCAGTTCTTC. Translating gives CASSQVGGDNEQFF.

Points on this clone: Other DNA sequences within the sample encode an identical CDR3. The chain joins TRBV19 to TRBJ2-3; TRBD2 agrees at 14 bases. This CDR3 comprises 16 residues. V was pared by 3 bases and J by 4 bases, with 3 bases of the junction left unmatched. Germline V gene sequence: CDR1 LNHDA, CDR2 SQIVND (reference sequence). The CDR3 DNA reads TGTGCCAGTAGTATCGGGACTAGCGGGGGTGCAGATACGCAGTATTTT. Amino acids: CASSIGTSGGADTQYF.

The chain is built from TRBV20-1 and TRBJ2-5; 8 bases align to TRBD2. The CDR3 consists of 15 residues. Germline lookup yields CDR1 DFQATT and CDR2 SNEGSKA (reference sequence). After removal of 3 bases from V and 6 bases from J, the junction contained 12 bases not matched to a gene. CDR3 amino acids: CSASSGGLALKTQYF. The CDR3 nucleotides are TGCAGTGCTAGTAGTGGCGGACTAGCTCTGAAGACCCAGTACTTC.

The chain carries TRBV7-9 and TRBJ2-2; weak D call: TRBD2 (6 bases). Trimming removed 3 bases at V and 4 bases at J, with 15 bases between. Germline-derived CDR1 and CDR2 are SEHNR and FQNEAQ (reference sequence). CDR3 length equals 16 residues. Here the CDR3 reads CASSFLSGAATGELFF. CDR3 nucleotides: TGTGCCAGCAGCTTTCTATCGGGAGCTGCCACCGGGGAGCTGTTTTTT. Full variable domain (rest looked up from reference TRBV7-9 and TRBJ2-2): DTGVSQNPRHKITKRGQNVTFRCDPISEHNRLYWYRQTLGQGPEFLTYFQNEAQLEKSRLLSDRFSAERPKGSFSTLEIQRTEQGDSAMYLCASSFLSGAATGELFFGEGSRLTVL.

The chain joins TRBV5-1 to TRBJ1-2, with D possibly matching TRBD1 (5 bases). The CDR3 covers 16 residues. Germline CDR1 SGHRS, CDR2 YFSETQ. Trimming left V 4 bases short and J 4 bases short, with 20 bases between. In DNA form, the CDR3 reads TGCGCCAGCAGCCCCCAAACAGGACAACCGACCTATGGCTACACCTTC. It encodes CASSPQTGQPTYGYTF.

V is TRBV3-1 (or the pseudogene TRBV3-2) and J is TRBJ1-5, with D hard to call. Trimming shortened V by 1 base and J by 10 bases, and 11 bases separated the two germline ends. The CDR3 contains 13 residues. In germline, CDR1 is LGHDT, CDR2 YNNKEL (reference sequence). CDR3 residues: CASSQAPLLPQHF. The CDR3 DNA reads as TGTGCCAGCAGCCAAGCCCCCCTTTTACCCCAGCATTTT.

The chain joins TRBV2 to TRBJ1-2; 7 positions agree with TRBD1. Germline V gene data show CDR1 as SNHLY and CDR2 as FYNNEI. Trimming cost V 6 bases and J 0 bases; bases outside gene matches: 7. CDR3 length equals 15 residues. CDR3 region: CASRRQGFANYGYTF. CDR3 sequence (DNA): TGTGCCAGCAGGAGACAGGGCTTTGCTAACTATGGCTACACCTTC.

The chain joins TRBV5-1 to TRBJ2-2, with a tentative D call TRBD2 (6 bases). V was trimmed by 1 base and J by 0 bases, leaving 13 bases between them. This CDR3 is 17 amino acids long. Germline CDR1 is SGHRS and CDR2 is YFSETQ. The CDR3: CASSLPPGTANTGELFF. Written as DNA, the CDR3 is TGCGCCAGCAGCTTGCCACCGGGGACTGCGAACACCGGGGAGCTGTTTTTT.

This clone was detected only once. This rearrangement joins TRBV5-1 to TRBJ1-6; possible D gene TRBD1, 6 bases. The germline gives CDR1 SGHRS, CDR2 YFSETQ. CDR3 length: 14 amino acids. V was trimmed by 4 bases and J by 10 bases, leaving 15 bases between them. CDR3 in amino acids: CASSPGQINSPLHF. CDR3 bases: TGCGCCAGCAGCCCCGGACAGATCAACTCACCCCTCCACTTT.

This chain uses TRBV19 with TRBJ1-5; TRBD1 might be the D (6 bases). Looked up from germline, CDR1 is LNHDA and CDR2 is SQIVND (reference sequence). CDR3 length: 17 amino acids. Trimming left V 10 bases short and J 6 bases short, with 28 bases between. The CDR3 sequence: CATKRGLRDKKAQPQHF. The CDR3 nucleotides read TGTGCCACCAAGAGGGGCTTGAGGGACAAGAAGGCTCAGCCCCAGCATTTT. Supplemented by reference TRBV19 and TRBJ1-5, the full variable domain reads DGGITQSPKYLFRKEGQNVTLSCEQNLNHDAMYWYRQDPGQGLRLIYYSQIVNDFQKGDIAEGYSVSREKKESFPLTVTSAQKNPTAFYLCATKRGLRDKKAQPQHFGDGTRLSIL.

The rearrangement uses TRBV11-2 and TRBJ1-2; maybe TRBD1 (5 bases). V lost 6 bases and J lost 4, with 18 bases in between. Germline V lookup: CDR1 SGHAT, CDR2 FQNNGV. CDR3 length: 15 amino acids. The CDR3 is CASRPGGDRGYGYTF. CDR3 in DNA: TGTGCCAGCAGGCCTGGGGGGGACCGTGGCTATGGCTACACCTTC.

This chain links TRBV9 with TRBJ2-2, with D possibly matching TRBD2 (6 bases). Germline CDR1 SGDLS, CDR2 YYNGEE. V lost 3 bases and J 8 bases, leaving 14 bases between the germline ends. The CDR3 sequence is 14 residues long. The CDR3: CASSAWTTAGELFF. The CDR3 bases are TGTGCCAGCAGCGCTTGGACTACGGCTGGGGAGCTGTTTTTT.

CDR3 sequence (DNA): TGTGCCAGCAGCCAAGAGGACAGTGGGGCCACAGATACGCAGTATTTT. It yields the protein CASSQEDSGATDTQYF. J is TRBJ2-3 and V is TRBV14; TRBD1 is a possible D gene (6 bases). Trimming shortened V by 0 bases and J by 2 bases, and 12 bases separated the two germline ends. Germline lookup yields CDR1 SGHDN and CDR2 FVKESK. The CDR3 has 16 residues. The complete variable domain, with remaining parts taken from reference TRBV14 and TRBJ2-3, reads EAGVTQFPSHSVIEKGQTVTLRCDPISGHDNLYWYRRVMGKEIKFLLHFVKESKQDESGMPNNRFLAERTGGTYSTLKVQPAELEDSGVYFCASSQEDSGATDTQYFGPGTRLTVL.

The rearrangement links TRBV21-1 to TRBJ2-5; the table's D call, TRBD2, has no DNA check behind it. TRBV21-1 is labeled a pseudogene. The CDR3 loop spans 16 amino acids. The CDR3 coding sequence is TGTGCCAGCAGCAAGCCCGGGGAACTAGCGGGAGAACCCCAGTACTTC. This sequence encodes CASSKPGELAGEPQYF.

The rearrangement uses TRBV5-4 and TRBJ2-7; the match to TRBD1 covers 9 bases. Germline-derived CDR1 and CDR2 are SGHNT and YYREEE (reference sequence). V gave up 4 bases and J gave up 3 bases; unmatched junction bases: 8. This CDR3 is built from 15 residues. The DNA for the CDR3 is TGTGCCAGCAGCGTTGTGAGGACAGGGGACTACGAGCAGTACTTC. It is translated as CASSVVRTGDYEQYF.

This chain joins TRBV6-6 and TRBJ1-5, with D possibly matching TRBD1 (6 bases). Germline V CDR1 and CDR2: MNHNY, SVGAGI (reference sequence). CDR3 length equals 13 residues. V was cut by 2 bases and J by 6 bases, with 8 bases left in between. DNA for the CDR3: TGTGCCAGCAGTTACCAGACAGGTCAGCCCCAGCATTTT. As protein: CASSYQTGQPQHF.

This rearrangement joins TRBV6-5 to TRBJ1-6, with TRBD1 as a possible D gene (5 bases). CDR1 MNHEY and CDR2 SVGAGI come from the germline V gene. The germline V and J ends were trimmed by 8 bases and 8 bases, with 16 bases remaining between them. There are 14 residues in the CDR3. CDR3 sequence: CASASGTFDSPLHF. Here the CDR3 DNA reads TGTGCCAGCGCCAGTGGGACTTTTGATTCACCCCTCCACTTT.

The rearrangement links TRBV6-6 to TRBJ1-1, with D possibly matching TRBD1 (6 bases). Trimming shortened V by 4 bases and J by 5 bases, and 14 bases separated the two germline ends. The length of the CDR3 is 14 residues. Per the germline V gene, CDR1 is MNHNY and CDR2 is SVGAGI (reference sequence). CDR3 protein: CASSSRTVFTEAFF. DNA for the CDR3: TGTGCCAGCAGTTCTCGGACAGTATTTACTGAAGCTTTCTTT.

J is TRBJ1-1 and V is TRBV3-1 (or the pseudogene TRBV3-2); D is perhaps TRBD1 (5 bases). The V gene's germline CDR1 is LGHDT and CDR2 YNNKEL (reference sequence). The CDR3 is 14 amino acids. With 1 base removed from V and 4 bases from J, the gap between germline ends came to 10 bases. The CDR3: CASSQAGRGTEAFF. CDR3 DNA: TGTGCCAGCAGCCAAGCAGGGAGGGGCACTGAAGCTTTCTTT.

The rearrangement uses TRBV5-6 and TRBJ2-5; D is uncertain. CDR1 and CDR2 from the germline V gene are SGHDT and YYEEEE. The V end lost 5 bases, the J end lost 2 bases, and 4 bases lay between the germline ends. This CDR3 is built from 11 residues. CDR3 loop: CASSLQETQYF. The CDR3, as DNA: TGTGCCAGCAGTCTTCAAGAGACCCAGTACTTC.

This clone was seen once. V is TRBV18 and J is TRBJ2-2, with 8 bases lining up with TRBD2. V gave up 6 bases and J gave up 7 bases; unmatched junction bases: 10. Per germline, CDR1 KGHSH and CDR2 LQKENI. This CDR3 has 15 amino acids. The CDR3 sequence: CASSPNSGTVGELFF. Here the CDR3 DNA reads TGTGCCAGCTCTCCCAATAGCGGGACCGTCGGGGAGCTGTTTTTT.

This chain links TRBV5-1 with TRBJ2-3; D perhaps matches TRBD1 (5 bases). Trimming left V 4 bases short and J 1 base short, with 10 bases between. In germline, CDR1 is SGHRS, CDR2 YFSETQ. CDR3 length: 14 residues. In DNA, the CDR3 is TGCGCCAGCAGCCCAGGGTGGGGCACAGATACGCAGTATTTT. It is translated as CASSPGWGTDTQYF. Full variable domain (rest looked up from reference TRBV5-1 and TRBJ2-3): KAGVTQTPRYLIKTRGQQVTLSCSPISGHRSVSWYQQTPGQGLQFLFEYFSETQRNKGNFPGRFSGRQFSNSRSEMNVSTLELGDSALYLCASSPGWGTDTQYFGPGTRLTVL.

The chain is built from TRBV28 and TRBJ1-4, with 7 bases that match TRBD1. V was clipped by 8 bases and J by 8 bases; unmatched bases: 17. This CDR3 contains 16 residues. Germline-derived CDR1 and CDR2 are MDHEN and SYDVKM. The CDR3 here is CASAGDSGTVGEKLFF. CDR3 bases: TGTGCCAGCGCTGGGGACTCCGGGACAGTAGGCGAAAAACTGTTTTTT.

V and J are TRBV5-1 and TRBJ1-1, with TRBD1 matching 8 bases. V shed 1 base, J shed 0 bases, and the junction held 5 bases outside the gene matches. The CDR3 has 16 amino acids. Per the germline V gene, CDR1 is SGHRS and CDR2 is YFSETQ. In nucleotides, the CDR3 is TGCGCCAGCAGCTTGCCCCGGACAGGGATGAACACTGAAGCTTTCTTT. It translates to CASSLPRTGMNTEAFF.

The chain joins TRBV4-1 to TRBJ1-2; D is ambiguous. Trimming left V 0 bases short and J 7 bases short, with 9 bases between. CDR3 length: 13 residues. Germline lookup yields CDR1 MGHRA and CDR2 YSYEKL. The CDR3 coding sequence is TGCGCCAGCAGCCAAGAGTATGGCTCTGGCTACACCTTC. Translating it yields CASSQEYGSGYTF.

This chain connects TRBV7-6 to TRBJ1-1; D remains ambiguous. V dropped 5 bases and J dropped 5 bases, with 12 bases sitting between them. CDR1 is SGHVS, CDR2 FNYEAQ, per germline. This CDR3 is built from 13 residues. The chain's CDR3 is CASSRAGRTEAFF. CDR3 sequence (DNA): TGTGCCAGCAGCCGGGCGGGGAGGACTGAAGCTTTCTTT. Based on the CDR3 plus reference TRBV7-6 and TRBJ1-1, the full variable domain is GAGVSQSPRYKVTKRGQDVALRCDPISGHVSLYWYRQALGQGPEFLTYFNYEAQQDKSGLPNDRFSAERPEGSISTLTIQRTEQRDSAMYRCASSRAGRTEAFFGQGTRLTVV.